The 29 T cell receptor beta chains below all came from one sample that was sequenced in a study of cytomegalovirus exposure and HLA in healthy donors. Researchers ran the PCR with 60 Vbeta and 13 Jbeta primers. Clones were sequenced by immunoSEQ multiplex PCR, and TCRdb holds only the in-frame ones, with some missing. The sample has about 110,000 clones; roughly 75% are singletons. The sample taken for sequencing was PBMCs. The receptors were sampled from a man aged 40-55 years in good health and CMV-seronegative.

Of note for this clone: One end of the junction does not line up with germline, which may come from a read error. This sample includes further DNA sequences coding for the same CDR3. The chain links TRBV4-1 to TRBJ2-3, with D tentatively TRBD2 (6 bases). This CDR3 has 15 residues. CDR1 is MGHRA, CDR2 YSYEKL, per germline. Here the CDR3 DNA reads TGCGCCAGCAGCCAAGTTGGACTACGAACAGATACACAGTATTTT. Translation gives CASSQVGLRTDTQYF.

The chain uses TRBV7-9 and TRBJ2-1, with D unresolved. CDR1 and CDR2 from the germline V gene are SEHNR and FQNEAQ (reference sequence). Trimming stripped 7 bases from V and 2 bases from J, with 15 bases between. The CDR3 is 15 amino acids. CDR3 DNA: TGTGCCAGCACCGTTCCCGGGTCCACCTACAATGAGCAGTTCTTC. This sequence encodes CASTVPGSTYNEQFF.

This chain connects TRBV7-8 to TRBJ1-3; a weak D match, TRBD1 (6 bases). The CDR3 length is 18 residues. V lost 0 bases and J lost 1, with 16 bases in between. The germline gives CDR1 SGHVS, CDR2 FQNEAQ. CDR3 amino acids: CASSLALSRGQSGNTIYF. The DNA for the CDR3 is TGTGCCAGCAGCTTAGCGCTCTCCAGGGGTCAATCTGGAAACACCATATATTTT.

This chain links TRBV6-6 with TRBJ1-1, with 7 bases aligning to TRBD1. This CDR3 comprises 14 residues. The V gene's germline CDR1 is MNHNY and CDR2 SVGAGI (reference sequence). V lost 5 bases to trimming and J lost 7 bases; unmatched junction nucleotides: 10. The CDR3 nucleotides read TGTGCCAGCAGTGCTCCGGGACAGTCCAATGAAGCTTTCTTT. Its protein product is CASSAPGQSNEAFF.

The CDR3 DNA reads TGTGCCATCAGTGGGGGGACAGGGGGTATAGATACGCAGTATTTT. It codes for CAISGGTGGIDTQYF. The gene calls are TRBV10-3 and TRBJ2-3; TRBD1 aligns across 11 bases. This CDR3 contains 15 residues. CDR1 is ENHRY and CDR2 is SYGVKD in the germline V gene. The V and J ends lost 4 bases and 5 bases, in that order; junction bases with no gene match: 5.

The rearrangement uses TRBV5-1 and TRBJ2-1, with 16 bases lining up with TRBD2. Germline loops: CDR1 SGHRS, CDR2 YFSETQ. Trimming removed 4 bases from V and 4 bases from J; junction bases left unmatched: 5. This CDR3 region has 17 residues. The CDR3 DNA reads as TGCGCCAGCAGCGGCCGGGGACTAGCGGGGGGGTACAATGAGCAGTTCTTC. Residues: CASSGRGLAGGYNEQFF.

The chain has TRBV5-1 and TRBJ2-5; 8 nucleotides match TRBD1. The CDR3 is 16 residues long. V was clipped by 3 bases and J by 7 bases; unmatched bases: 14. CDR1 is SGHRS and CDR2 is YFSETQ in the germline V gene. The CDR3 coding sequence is TGCGCCAGCAGCTCAACCGGGACAGGTGGGATTAGGACCCAGTACTTC. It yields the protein CASSSTGTGGIRTQYF.

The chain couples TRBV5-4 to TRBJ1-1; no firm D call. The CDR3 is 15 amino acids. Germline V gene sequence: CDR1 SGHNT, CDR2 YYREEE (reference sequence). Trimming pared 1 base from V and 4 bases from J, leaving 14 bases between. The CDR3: CASSLMKGEVTEAFF. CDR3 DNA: TGTGCCAGCAGCTTGATGAAGGGAGAGGTCACTGAAGCTTTCTTT.

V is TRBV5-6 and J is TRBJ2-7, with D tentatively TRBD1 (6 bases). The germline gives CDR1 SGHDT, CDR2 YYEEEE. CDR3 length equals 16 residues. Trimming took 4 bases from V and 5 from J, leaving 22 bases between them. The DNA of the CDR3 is TGTGCCAGCAGCCCGAAACTGGGACAATCTCCCCACGAGCAGTACTTC. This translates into CASSPKLGQSPHEQYF.

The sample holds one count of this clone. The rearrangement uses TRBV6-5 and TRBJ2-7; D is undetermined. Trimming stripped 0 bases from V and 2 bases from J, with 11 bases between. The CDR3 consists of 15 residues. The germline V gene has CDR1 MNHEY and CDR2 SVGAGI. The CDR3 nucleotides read TGTGCCAGCAGTTACTCGAAAGACACAGCCTACGAGCAGTACTTC. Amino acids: CASSYSKDTAYEQYF.

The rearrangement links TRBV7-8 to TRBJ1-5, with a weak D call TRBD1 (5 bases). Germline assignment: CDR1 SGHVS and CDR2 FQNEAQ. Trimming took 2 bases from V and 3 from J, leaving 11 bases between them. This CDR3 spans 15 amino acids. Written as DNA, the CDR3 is TGTGCCAGCAGCTTATGGCCAGGGCACAATCAGCCCCAGCATTTT. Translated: CASSLWPGHNQPQHF.

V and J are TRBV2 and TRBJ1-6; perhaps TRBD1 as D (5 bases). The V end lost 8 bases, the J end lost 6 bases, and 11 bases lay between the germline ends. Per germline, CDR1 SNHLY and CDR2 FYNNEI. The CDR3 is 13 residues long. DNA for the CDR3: TGTGCCAGCGGGGGACTTACTAATTCACCCCTCCACTTT. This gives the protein CASGGLTNSPLHF. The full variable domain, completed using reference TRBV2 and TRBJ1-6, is EPEVTQTPSHQVTQMGQEVILRCVPISNHLYFYWYRQILGQKVEFLVSFYNNEISEKSEIFDDQFSVERPDGSNFTLKIRSTKLEDSAMYFCASGGLTNSPLHFGNGTRLTVT.

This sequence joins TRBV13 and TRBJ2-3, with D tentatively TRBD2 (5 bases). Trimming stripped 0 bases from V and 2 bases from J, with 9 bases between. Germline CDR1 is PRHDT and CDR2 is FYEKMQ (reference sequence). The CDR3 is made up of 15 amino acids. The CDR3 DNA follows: TGTGCCAGCAGCTTAGGATACGGGAACACAGATACGCAGTATTTT. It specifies CASSLGYGNTDTQYF.

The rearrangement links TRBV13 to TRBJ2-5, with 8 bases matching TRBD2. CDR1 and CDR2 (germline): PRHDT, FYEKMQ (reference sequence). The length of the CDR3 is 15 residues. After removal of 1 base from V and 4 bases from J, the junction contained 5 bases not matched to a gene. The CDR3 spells CASSLEGLEGETQYF. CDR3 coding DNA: TGTGCCAGCAGCTTAGAGGGACTAGAGGGAGAGACCCAGTACTTC.

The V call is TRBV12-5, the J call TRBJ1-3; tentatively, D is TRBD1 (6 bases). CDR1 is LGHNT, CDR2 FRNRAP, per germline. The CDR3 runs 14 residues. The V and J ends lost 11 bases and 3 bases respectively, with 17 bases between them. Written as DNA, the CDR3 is TGTGCTGGAGTACGACAGGTCATTGGAAACACCATATATTTT. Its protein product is CAGVRQVIGNTIYF.

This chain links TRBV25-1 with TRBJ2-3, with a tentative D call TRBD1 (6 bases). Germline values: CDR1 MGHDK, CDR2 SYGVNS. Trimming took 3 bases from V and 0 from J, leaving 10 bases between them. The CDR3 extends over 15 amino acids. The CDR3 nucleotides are TGTGCCAGCAGTGATTGGACAGAGAGCACAGATACGCAGTATTTT. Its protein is CASSDWTESTDTQYF.

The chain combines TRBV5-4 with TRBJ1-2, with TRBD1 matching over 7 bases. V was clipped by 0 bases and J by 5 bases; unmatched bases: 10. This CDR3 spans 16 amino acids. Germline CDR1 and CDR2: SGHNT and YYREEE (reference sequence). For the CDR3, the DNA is TGTGCCAGCAGCTTGGACAGGGGCACGGTCGATTATGGCTACACCTTC. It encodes CASSLDRGTVDYGYTF.

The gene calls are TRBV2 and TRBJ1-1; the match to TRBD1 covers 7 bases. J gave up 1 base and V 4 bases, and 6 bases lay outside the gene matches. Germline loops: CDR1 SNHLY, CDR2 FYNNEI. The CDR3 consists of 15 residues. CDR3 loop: CASSAQTGRNTEAFF. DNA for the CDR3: TGTGCCAGCAGTGCACAGACAGGGCGGAACACTGAAGCTTTCTTT.

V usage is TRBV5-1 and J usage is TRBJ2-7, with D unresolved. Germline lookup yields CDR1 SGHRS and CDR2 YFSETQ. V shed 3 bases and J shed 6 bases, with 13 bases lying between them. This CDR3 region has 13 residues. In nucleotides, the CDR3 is TGCGCCAGCAGCTCCACTATTCACCGCGAGCAGTACTTC. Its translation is CASSSTIHREQYF. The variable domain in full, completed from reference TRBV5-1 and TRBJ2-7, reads KAGVTQTPRYLIKTRGQQVTLSCSPISGHRSVSWYQQTPGQGLQFLFEYFSETQRNKGNFPGRFSGRQFSNSRSEMNVSTLELGDSALYLCASSSTIHREQYFGPGTRLTVT.

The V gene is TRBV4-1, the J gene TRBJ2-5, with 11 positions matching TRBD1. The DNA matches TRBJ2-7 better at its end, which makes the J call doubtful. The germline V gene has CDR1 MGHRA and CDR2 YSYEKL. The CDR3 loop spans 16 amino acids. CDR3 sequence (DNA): TGCGCCAGCAGCCTTCACGGACAGGGGGCTTCCTACGAGCAGTACTTC. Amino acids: CASSLHGQGASYEQYF.

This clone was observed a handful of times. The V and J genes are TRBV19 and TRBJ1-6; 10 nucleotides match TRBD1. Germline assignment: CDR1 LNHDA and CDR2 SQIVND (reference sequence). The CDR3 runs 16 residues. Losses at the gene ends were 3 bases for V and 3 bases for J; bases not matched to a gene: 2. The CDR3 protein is CASSIGTGDYNSPLHF. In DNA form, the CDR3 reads TGTGCCAGTAGTATCGGGACAGGGGACTATAATTCACCCCTCCACTTT.

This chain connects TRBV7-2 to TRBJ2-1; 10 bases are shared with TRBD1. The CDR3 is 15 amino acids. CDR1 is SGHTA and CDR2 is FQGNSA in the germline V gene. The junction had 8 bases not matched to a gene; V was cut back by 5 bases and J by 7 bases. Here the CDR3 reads CASSILRTGGNEQFF. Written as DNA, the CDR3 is TGTGCCAGCAGCATCCTAAGGACAGGGGGGAATGAGCAGTTCTTC.

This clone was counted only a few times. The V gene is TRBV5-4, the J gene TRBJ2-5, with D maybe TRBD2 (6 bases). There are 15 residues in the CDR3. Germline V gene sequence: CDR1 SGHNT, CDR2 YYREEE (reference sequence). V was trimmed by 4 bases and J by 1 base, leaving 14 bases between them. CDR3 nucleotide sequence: TGTGCCAGCAGCCTTCGGACTAATCTCCAAGAGACCCAGTACTTC. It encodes CASSLRTNLQETQYF.

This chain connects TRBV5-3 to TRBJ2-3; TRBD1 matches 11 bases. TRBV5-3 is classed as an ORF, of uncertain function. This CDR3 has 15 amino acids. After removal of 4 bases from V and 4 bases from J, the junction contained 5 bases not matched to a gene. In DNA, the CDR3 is TGTGCCAGAAGCCTACCGGGACAGGGGGCAGATACGCAGTATTTT. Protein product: CARSLPGQGADTQYF.

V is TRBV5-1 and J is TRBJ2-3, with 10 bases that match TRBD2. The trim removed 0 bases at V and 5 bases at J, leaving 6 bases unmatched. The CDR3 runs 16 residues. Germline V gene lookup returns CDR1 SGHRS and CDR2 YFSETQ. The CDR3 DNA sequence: TGCGCCAGCAGCTTGGGAGCGGGGGGGCGGCAAGATACGCAGTATTTT. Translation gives CASSLGAGGRQDTQYF.

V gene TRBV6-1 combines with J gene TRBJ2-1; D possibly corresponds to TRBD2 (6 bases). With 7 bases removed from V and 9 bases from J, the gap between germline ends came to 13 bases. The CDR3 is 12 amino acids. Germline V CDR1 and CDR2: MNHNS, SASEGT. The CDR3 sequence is CASKSGVGEQFF. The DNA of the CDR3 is TGTGCCAGCAAATCGGGGGTGGGTGAGCAGTTCTTC.

The CDR3 DNA reads as TGTGCCAGCAGCGGGTGGACAGGGAACACTGAAGCTTTCTTT. Amino acids: CASSGWTGNTEAFF. V is TRBV7-9 and J is TRBJ1-1, with TRBD1 matching 7 bases. Germline loops: CDR1 SEHNR, CDR2 FQNEAQ (reference sequence). V lost 5 bases, J lost 1 base, and 4 bases stayed unmatched. This CDR3 region has 14 residues.

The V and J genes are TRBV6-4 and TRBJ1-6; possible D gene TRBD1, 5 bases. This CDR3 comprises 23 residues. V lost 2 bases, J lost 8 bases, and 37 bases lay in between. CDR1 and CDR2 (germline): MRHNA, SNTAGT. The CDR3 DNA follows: TGTGCCAGCAGTGACGGGTATGGAGCCGAGACAGACCCATCCAGACCTGCTTATTCACCCCTCCACTTT. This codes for CASSDGYGAETDPSRPAYSPLHF.

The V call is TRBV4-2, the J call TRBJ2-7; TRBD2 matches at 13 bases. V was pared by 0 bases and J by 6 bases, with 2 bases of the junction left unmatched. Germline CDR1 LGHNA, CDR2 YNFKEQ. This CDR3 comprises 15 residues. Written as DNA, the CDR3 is TGTGCCAGCAGCCAAGATACTAGCGGGGGGGCCGAGCAGTACTTC. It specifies CASSQDTSGGAEQYF.